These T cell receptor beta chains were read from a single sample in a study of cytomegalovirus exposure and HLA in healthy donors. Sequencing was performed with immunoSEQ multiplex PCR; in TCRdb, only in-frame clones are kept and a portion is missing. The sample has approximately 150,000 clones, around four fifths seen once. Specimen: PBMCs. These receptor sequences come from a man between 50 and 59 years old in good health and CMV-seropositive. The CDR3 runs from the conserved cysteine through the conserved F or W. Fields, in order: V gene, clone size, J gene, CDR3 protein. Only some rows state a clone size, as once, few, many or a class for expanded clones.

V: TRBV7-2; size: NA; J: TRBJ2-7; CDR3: CASSITTGFRGEQYF
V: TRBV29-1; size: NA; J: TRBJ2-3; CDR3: CSVEPTSGRAVDTQYF
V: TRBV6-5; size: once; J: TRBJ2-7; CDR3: CASSWDRRVGKQYF
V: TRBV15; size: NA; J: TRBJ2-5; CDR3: CATSRDLVLQETQYF
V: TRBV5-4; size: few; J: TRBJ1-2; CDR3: CASSLGRTPTPYTF
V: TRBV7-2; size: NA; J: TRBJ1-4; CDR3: CASSLPTGVVEKLFF
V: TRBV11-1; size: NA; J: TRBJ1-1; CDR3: CASRHLGTENTEAFF
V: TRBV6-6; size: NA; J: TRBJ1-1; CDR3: CATRDRGMNTEAFF
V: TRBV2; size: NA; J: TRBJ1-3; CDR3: CASTRLGGSGNTIYF
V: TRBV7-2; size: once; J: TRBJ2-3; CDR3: CASSPKGAPTQYF
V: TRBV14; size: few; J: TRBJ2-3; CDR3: CASSQDLVAPQYF
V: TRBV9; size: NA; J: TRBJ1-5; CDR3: CASIPPGVSNQPQHF
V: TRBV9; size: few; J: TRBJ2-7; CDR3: CASSPSGGSYEQYF
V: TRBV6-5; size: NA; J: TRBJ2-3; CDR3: CASSYSYGQTDTQYF
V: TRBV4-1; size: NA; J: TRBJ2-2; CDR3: CASSGRDTGELFF
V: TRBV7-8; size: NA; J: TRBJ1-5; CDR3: CASSWGGAGSNQPQHF
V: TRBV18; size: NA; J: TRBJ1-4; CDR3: CASSPGRSPNEKLFF
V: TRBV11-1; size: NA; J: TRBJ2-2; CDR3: CASSLAEDRAYTGELFF
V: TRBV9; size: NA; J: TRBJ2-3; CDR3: CASSVQSSPTDTQYF
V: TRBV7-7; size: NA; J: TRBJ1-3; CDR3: CASSAGTSRPNSGNTIYF
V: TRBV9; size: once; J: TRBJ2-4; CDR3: CASSVAAQQGENIQYF
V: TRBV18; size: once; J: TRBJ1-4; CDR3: CASSPSIQTNEKLFF
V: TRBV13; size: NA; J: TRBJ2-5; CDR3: CASSLGFQRESVETQYF
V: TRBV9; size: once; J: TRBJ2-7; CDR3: CASSVGGLYEQYF
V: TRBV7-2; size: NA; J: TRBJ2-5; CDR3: CASRTQPGFETQYF
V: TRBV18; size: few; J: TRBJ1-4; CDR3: CASSPAGLEKLFF
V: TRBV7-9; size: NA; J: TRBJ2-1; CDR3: CASSLDATGEQFF
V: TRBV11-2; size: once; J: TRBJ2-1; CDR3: CASSLLAGGGQFF
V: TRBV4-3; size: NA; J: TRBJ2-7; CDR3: CASSYLAGGREQYF
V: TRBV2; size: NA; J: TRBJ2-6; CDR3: CASSEALTAGANVLTF
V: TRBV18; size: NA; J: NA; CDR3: CASSPNQQDYEQYF
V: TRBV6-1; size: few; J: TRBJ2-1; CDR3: CASSISGTGEYEQFF
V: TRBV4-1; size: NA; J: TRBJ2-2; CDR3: CASSQEAGALTGELFF
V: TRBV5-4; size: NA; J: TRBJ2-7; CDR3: CASRSGLGSDSYEQYF